These T cell receptor beta chains were read from a single sample in a study of cytomegalovirus exposure and HLA in healthy donors. The table came from immunoSEQ multiplex PCR; TCRdb's copy has only in-frame clones and leaves some out. The profile shows about 200,000 clones, 75% to 85% of them singletons. The source material was PBMCs. Source of these receptors: a woman in her 30s in good health and CMV-seropositive. The CDR3 runs from the conserved cysteine through the conserved F or W. A D gene is named only where the DNA matches it firmly. Expanded clones are given a class, and other clones once, few, many or no size at all.

V gene	clone size	J gene	D gene	CDR3 protein	CDR3 DNA
TRBV4-2	.	TRBJ1-1	.	CASSQDRFRLAF	TGTGCCAGCAGCCAAGATCGGTTTCGACTTGCCTTT
TRBV29-1	.	TRBJ1-1	.	CSVGGEVRMNTEAFF	TGCAGCGTTGGAGGAGAGGTACGGATGAACACTGAAGCTTTCTTT
TRBV11-2	.	TRBJ2-7	.	CASSSPAGPYEQYF	TGTGCCAGCAGCTCTCCGGCAGGCCCCTACGAGCAGTACTTC
TRBV30	.	TRBJ2-5	TRBD2	CAWSVGAGVKRETQYF	TGTGCCTGGAGTGTAGGGGCGGGAGTAAAGCGGGAGACCCAGTACTTC
TRBV6-6	.	TRBJ1-2	.	CASSPGVNYGYTF	TGTGCCAGCAGTCCGGGGGTTAACTATGGCTACACCTTC
TRBV27	.	TRBJ2-1	TRBD2	CATSTTAGYHEQFF	TGTGCCACCTCTACTACAGCGGGATACCATGAGCAGTTCTTC
TRBV2	.	TRBJ1-4	.	CASSDGIGQLFF	TGTGCCAGCAGTGACGGGATCGGGCAACTGTTTTTT
TRBV19	.	TRBJ2-5	TRBD1	CATRGTGSETQYF	TGTGCCACTAGGGGGACAGGGAGTGAGACCCAGTACTTC
TRBV29-1	.	TRBJ2-1	TRBD2	CSARAGGNYNEQFF	TGCAGCGCCCGAGCGGGAGGCAACTACAATGAGCAGTTCTTC
TRBV5-1	.	TRBJ2-1	.	CASSFQAGSYNEQFF	TGCGCCAGCAGCTTTCAGGCTGGCTCCTACAATGAGCAGTTCTTC
TRBV28	few	TRBJ1-2	.	CASSPQYGYTF	TGTGCCAGCAGCCCCCAGTATGGCTACACCTTC
TRBV27	.	TRBJ2-3	TRBD2	CASSLATSARTDTQYF	TGTGCCAGCAGTTTGGCAACTAGCGCCCGCACAGATACGCAGTATTTT
TRBV11-1	few	TRBJ2-7	.	CASSSQPAGNEQYF	TGTGCCAGCAGCTCCCAACCTGCAGGGAACGAGCAGTACTTC
TRBV6-5	.	TRBJ2-5	.	CASSRGTRQETQYF	TGTGCCAGCAGTCGCGGGACTCGTCAAGAGACCCAGTACTTC
TRBV5-1	.	TRBJ1-1	.	CASSLAQTRTRYTEAFF	TGCGCCAGCAGCTTAGCCCAGACTAGAACCCGATACACTGAAGCTTTCTTT
TRBV19	.	TRBJ2-1	.	CASSFLDYNEQFF	TGTGCCAGTAGTTTCCTAGACTACAATGAGCAGTTCTTC
TRBV6-5	few	TRBJ2-2	TRBD2	CASRRASGSNGELFF	TGTGCCAGCAGGAGGGCTAGCGGGAGTAACGGGGAGCTGTTTTTT
TRBV19	.	TRBJ2-3	.	CASSLYSTDTQYF	TGTGCCAGTAGCCTATATAGCACAGATACGCAGTATTTT
TRBV9	.	TRBJ1-5	TRBD1	CASSDTGDEGQPQHF	TGTGCCAGCAGCGATACAGGGGACGAAGGACAGCCCCAGCATTTT
TRBV5-1	once	TRBJ2-2	.	CASGGGVDTGELFF	TGCGCCAGCGGAGGGGGCGTCGACACCGGGGAGCTGTTTTTT
TRBV7-9	.	TRBJ1-1	.	CASSLQGETEAFF	TGTGCCAGCAGCTTACAGGGTGAAACTGAAGCTTTCTTT
TRBV28	.	TRBJ2-5	.	CASSSTGPGETQYF	TGTGCCAGCAGTTCGACCGGCCCGGGGGAGACCCAGTACTTC
TRBV29-1	.	TRBJ1-1	TRBD1	CSVLTGTMNTEAFF	TGCAGCGTTTTGACAGGGACCATGAACACTGAAGCTTTCTTT
TRBV6-1	.	TRBJ1-1	TRBD1	CASLPDRVSTEAFF	TGTGCCAGTCTCCCGGACAGGGTAAGCACTGAAGCTTTCTTT
TRBV28	.	TRBJ1-2	TRBD1	CASSPRTGWGYGYTF	TGTGCCAGCAGTCCCCGGACAGGGTGGGGCTATGGCTACACCTTC
TRBV27	.	TRBJ2-1	.	CASRSSYNEQFF	TGTGCCAGCCGGAGCTCCTACAATGAGCAGTTCTTC
TRBV28	.	TRBJ2-7	TRBD1	CASGIQGNYEQYF	TGTGCCAGCGGAATACAGGGGAACTACGAGCAGTACTTC
TRBV30	.	TRBJ1-2	.	CAWSQTRNYYGYTF	TGTGCCTGGAGTCAAACTAGAAACTACTATGGCTACACCTTC
TRBV29-1	once	TRBJ2-3	TRBD1	CSVPLRGGWTDTQYF	TGCAGCGTCCCTCTTCGAGGGGGCTGGACAGATACGCAGTATTTT
TRBV6-4	.	TRBJ2-3	TRBD2	CASSDGGGITDTQYF	TGTGCCAGCAGTGACGGCGGGGGAATCACAGATACGCAGTATTTT
TRBV19	.	TRBJ1-5	TRBD1	CASSETGPSNQPQHF	TGTGCCAGTAGTGAGACAGGGCCCAGCAATCAGCCCCAGCATTTT
TRBV6-5	few	TRBJ1-2	TRBD1	CASKPGGVGYGYTF	TGTGCCAGCAAACCAGGGGGCGTTGGATATGGCTACACCTTC
TRBV6-5	.	TRBJ1-1	TRBD1	CASSYSTGETEAFF	TGTGCCAGCAGTTACTCAACAGGGGAAACTGAAGCTTTCTTT
TRBV29-1	.	TRBJ2-1	.	CSVEDELQTYNEQFF	TGCAGCGTTGAAGATGAATTACAGACCTACAATGAGCAGTTCTTC
TRBV5-6	.	TRBJ2-7	.	CASSLRYEQYF	TGTGCCAGCAGCCTCAGGTACGAGCAGTACTTC